This TCR beta chain was obtained from a study of cytomegalovirus exposure and HLA in healthy donors. A multiplex PCR was run with 60 Vbeta primers and 13 Jbeta primers. This table comes from immunoSEQ multiplex PCR, and its TCRdb copy is limited to in-frame clones, with some not included. Among about 87,000 clones listed, 74% were seen once. Trimming cost V 0 bases and J 1 base, with 6 bases left between them. The CDR3 is 14 amino acids. Germline V lookup: CDR1 PRHDT, CDR2 FYEKMQ (reference sequence). The clonotype was recovered from a man aged 25-40 years in good health and CMV-seropositive. Sequencing was performed on PBMCs. The chain links TRBV13 to TRBJ1-1; the D is unclear. The CDR3 reads CASSLGRGNTEAFF. For the CDR3, the DNA is TGTGCCAGCAGCTTAGGCCGGGGGAACACTGAAGCTTTCTTT.